The 14 T cell receptor beta chains in this list originate from one sample, sequenced in a study of monozygotic twins with inflammatory bowel disease. Reanalyzing the 5' RACE reads, TCRdb keeps one entry per CDR3 protein, without DNA. The listing contains 170,000 or so distinct CDR3 sequences. The specimen sequenced was blood. The receptors here all came from a human donor with ulcerative colitis or Crohn's disease, or a healthy co-twin of an affected twin (not recorded which).

This chain joins TRBV4-2 and TRBJ1-1. Germline V gives CDR1 LGHNA, CDR2 YNFKEQ. CDR3 length: 13 residues. CDR3: CASSQEFIAEAFF.

The chain has TRBV20-1 and TRBJ1-2. The CDR3 is made up of 12 amino acids. The germline CDR1 and CDR2 sequences are DFQATT and SNEGSKA (reference sequence). The CDR3 sequence is CSDKRTSDGYTF.

The chain is built from TRBV5-1 and TRBJ2-3. CDR1 and CDR2 from the germline V gene are SGHRS and YFSETQ. This CDR3 spans 12 amino acids. The CDR3 here is CASSEASAEQYF.

The chain uses TRBV5-5 and TRBJ2-5; TCRdb proposes TRBD2, but this gene call is untestable without DNA. Germline lookup yields CDR1 SGHKS and CDR2 YYEKEE (reference sequence). The CDR3 loop spans 11 amino acids. This CDR3 is CASSLDGGRYF.

This chain links TRBV29-1 with TRBJ2-5. The CDR3 is 12 amino acids. CDR1 and CDR2 (germline): SQVTM, ANQGSEA. The CDR3 spells CSGSQSGETQYF.

The genes are TRBV4-3 and TRBJ2-5; TCRdb calls TRBD2, which cannot be checked without DNA. The CDR3 covers 19 residues. Germline CDR1 and CDR2: LGHNA and YSLEER. The CDR3 spells CASSQDSSASGRAGETQYF.

The V and J genes are TRBV25-1 and TRBJ2-5; checking the TCRdb D call of TRBD1 is not possible without DNA. CDR1 and CDR2 (germline): MGHDK, SYGVNS. This CDR3 region has 13 residues. The CDR3: CASSGAPLETQYF.

The V gene is TRBV5-6, the J gene TRBJ2-3; as DNA is missing, the TRBD1 call by TCRdb cannot be tested. The germline CDR1 and CDR2 sequences are SGHDT and YYEEEE. The CDR3 extends over 17 amino acids. The CDR3 region is CASISRERGLPTDTQYF. The full variable domain, with the rest looked up from reference TRBV5-6 and TRBJ2-3, is DAGVTQSPTHLIKTRGQQVTLRCSPKSGHDTVSWYQQALGQGPQFIFQYYEEEERQRGNFPDRFSGHQFPNYSSELNVNALLLGDSALYLCASISRERGLPTDTQYFGPGTRLTVL.

The chain employs TRBV6-5 and TRBJ2-7. Germline CDR1 and CDR2: MNHEY and SVGAGI. This CDR3 spans 15 amino acids. Here the CDR3 reads CASSYSTSIHYEQYF.

This sequence joins TRBV7-2 and TRBJ1-6; with no DNA, the TCRdb D assignment of TRBD1 cannot be verified. The CDR3 loop spans 17 amino acids. CDR1 and CDR2 from the germline V gene are SGHTA and FQGNSA. Here the CDR3 reads CASSGRDGPSYNSPLHF.

The J gene is TRBJ2-7, the V gene TRBV27; the TRBD1 assignment by TCRdb is unverifiable without DNA. Germline V gene lookup returns CDR1 MNHEY and CDR2 SMNVEV (reference sequence). This CDR3 comprises 17 residues. The CDR3 region is CASRKLAREGGIYEQYF.

V is TRBV6-5 and J is TRBJ1-6; TCRdb's D call of TRBD1 is untestable without DNA. Looked up from germline, CDR1 is MNHEY and CDR2 is SVGAGI. The CDR3 is 16 amino acids. The CDR3 loop is CASSSDRGREYSPLHF.

The J gene is TRBJ2-7, the V gene TRBV20-1; there is no DNA to check the TCRdb D call of TRBD2. Per the germline V gene, CDR1 is DFQATT and CDR2 is SNEGSKA (reference sequence). CDR3 size: 15 residues. This CDR3 reads CSASSVLAGGYEQYF.

The chain links TRBV7-2 to TRBJ1-6; TCRdb names TRBD1, which stays unverified in the absence of DNA. Germline V CDR1 and CDR2: SGHTA, FQGNSA. This CDR3 has 14 residues. The CDR3 protein is CASSSRHRDSPLHF.